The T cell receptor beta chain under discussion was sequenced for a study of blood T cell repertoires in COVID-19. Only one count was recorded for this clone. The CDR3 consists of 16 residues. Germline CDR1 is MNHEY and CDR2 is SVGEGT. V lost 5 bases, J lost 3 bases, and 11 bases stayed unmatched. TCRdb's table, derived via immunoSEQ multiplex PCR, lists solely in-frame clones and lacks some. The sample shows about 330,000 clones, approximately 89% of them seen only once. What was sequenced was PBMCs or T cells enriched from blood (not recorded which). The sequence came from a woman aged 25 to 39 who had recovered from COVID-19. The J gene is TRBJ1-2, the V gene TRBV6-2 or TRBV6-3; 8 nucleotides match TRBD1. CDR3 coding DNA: TGTGCCAGCAGTAAACAGGACAGGGAATTCGACTATGGCTACACCTTC. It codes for CASSKQDREFDYGYTF.